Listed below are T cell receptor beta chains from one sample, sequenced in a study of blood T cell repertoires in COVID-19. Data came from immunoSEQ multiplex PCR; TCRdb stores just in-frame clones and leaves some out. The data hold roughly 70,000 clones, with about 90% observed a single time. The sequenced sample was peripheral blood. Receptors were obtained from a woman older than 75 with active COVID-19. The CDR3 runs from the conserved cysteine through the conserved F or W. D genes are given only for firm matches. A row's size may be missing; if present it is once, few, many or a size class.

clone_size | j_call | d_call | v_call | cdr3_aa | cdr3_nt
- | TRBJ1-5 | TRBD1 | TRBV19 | CASSIERGQGNNQPQHF | TGTGCCAGTAGTATAGAACGGGGACAGGGAAACAATCAGCCCCAGCATTTT
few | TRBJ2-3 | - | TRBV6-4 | CASSDGGQQRCTDTQYF | TGTGCCAGCAGTGACGGAGGACAGCAGCGGTGCACAGATACGCAGTATTTT
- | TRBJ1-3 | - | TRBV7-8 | CASSLRGARGNTIYF | TGTGCCAGCAGCCTACGGGGGGCTAGAGGAAACACCATATATTTT
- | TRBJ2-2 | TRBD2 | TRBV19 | CASTRLAGGPAGELFF | TGTGCCAGTACGAGACTAGCGGGAGGGCCGGCCGGGGAGCTGTTTTTT
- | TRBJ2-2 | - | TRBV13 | CASSFWGPTGELFF | TGTGCCAGCAGCTTCTGGGGCCCCACCGGGGAGCTGTTTTTT
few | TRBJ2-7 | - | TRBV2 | CASSEGGAGTEQYF | TGTGCCAGCAGTGAAGGTGGGGCGGGAACTGAGCAGTACTTC
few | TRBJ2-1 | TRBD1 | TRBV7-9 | CASSAPRDRDNEQFF | TGTGCCAGCAGCGCGCCCCGGGACAGGGACAATGAGCAGTTCTTC
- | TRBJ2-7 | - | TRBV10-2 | CASKSSYEQYF | TGCGCCAGCAAGAGCTCCTACGAGCAGTACTTC
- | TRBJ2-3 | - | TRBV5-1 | CASSSRGYTDTQYF | TGCGCCAGCAGCTCGAGGGGGTACACAGATACGCAGTATTTT
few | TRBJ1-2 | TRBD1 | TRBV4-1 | CASSQEPEQGAVGYTF | TGCGCCAGCAGCCAAGAACCCGAACAGGGGGCGGTTGGCTACACCTTC
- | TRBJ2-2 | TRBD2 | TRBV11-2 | CASSYTSGSRELFF | TGTGCCAGCAGCTACACTAGCGGTTCGAGGGAGCTGTTTTTT
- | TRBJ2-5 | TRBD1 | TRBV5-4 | CASSWTGVGETQYF | TGTGCCAGCAGTTGGACAGGGGTAGGAGAGACCCAGTACTTC
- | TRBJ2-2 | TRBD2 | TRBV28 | CASHPASGRRGTGELFF | TGTGCCAGCCACCCCGCTAGCGGGAGACGAGGAACCGGGGAGCTGTTTTTT
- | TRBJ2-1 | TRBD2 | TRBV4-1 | CASSHLVTGTSGDEQFF | TGCGCCAGCAGCCACCTAGTTACCGGGACTAGCGGCGATGAGCAGTTCTTC
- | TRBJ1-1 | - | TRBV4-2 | CASSQDRAGENTEAFF | TGTGCCAGCAGCCAAGATCGGGCAGGGGAGAACACTGAAGCTTTCTTT
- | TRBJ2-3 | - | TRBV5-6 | CASSPLGGDTQYF | TGTGCCAGCAGCCCCCTGGGCGGGGATACGCAGTATTTT
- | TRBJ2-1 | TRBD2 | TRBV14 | CASSQALGSGRLSYNEQFF | TGTGCCAGCAGCCAAGCCCTAGGTAGCGGGAGGTTATCCTACAATGAGCAGTTCTTC
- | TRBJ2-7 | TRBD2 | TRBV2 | CASSVTSGLSYEQYF | TGTGCCAGCAGTGTAACTAGCGGGCTCTCCTACGAGCAGTACTTC
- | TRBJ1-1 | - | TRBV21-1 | CASSPMNTEAFF | TGTGCCAGCAGCCCTATGAACACTGAAGCTTTCTTT
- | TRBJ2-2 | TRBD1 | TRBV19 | CASWGTDNTGELFF | TGTGCCAGTTGGGGGACAGACAACACCGGGGAGCTGTTTTTT
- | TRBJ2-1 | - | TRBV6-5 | CASSYSGGRNEQFF | TGTGCCAGCAGTTACTCCGGAGGGAGGAATGAGCAGTTCTTC
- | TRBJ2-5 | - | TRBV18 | CASSPPSVQETQYF | TGTGCCAGCTCACCACCCAGTGTCCAAGAGACCCAGTACTTC
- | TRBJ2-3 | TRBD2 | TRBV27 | CASSPLGQLAGVGVDTQYF | TGTGCCAGCAGTCCCCTGGGACAGCTAGCGGGAGTTGGGGTGGATACGCAGTATTTT
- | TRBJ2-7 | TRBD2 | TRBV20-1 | CSASSPGLVSEQYF | TGCAGTGCTAGTTCGCCGGGACTAGTATCCGAGCAGTACTTC
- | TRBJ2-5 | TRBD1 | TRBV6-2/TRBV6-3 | CASSRAGQGRETQYF | TGTGCCAGCAGCCGAGCGGGACAGGGACGGGAGACCCAGTACTTC
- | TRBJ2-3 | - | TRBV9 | CASSVAEGADTQYF | TGTGCCAGCAGCGTAGCGGAGGGTGCAGATACGCAGTATTTT
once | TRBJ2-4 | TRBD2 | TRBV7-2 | CASSQRLAGGNSKNIQYF | TGTGCCAGCAGTCAGAGACTAGCGGGAGGAAACTCCAAAAACATTCAGTACTTC
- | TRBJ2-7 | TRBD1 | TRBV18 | CASSPGGTGKHEQYF | TGTGCCAGCTCACCAGGGGGGACAGGTAAACACGAGCAGTACTTC